These 15 T cell receptor beta chains were sequenced from one sample in a study of cytomegalovirus exposure and HLA in healthy donors. The PCR ran on 60 Vbeta and 13 Jbeta primers. Produced via immunoSEQ multiplex PCR; TCRdb's table is partial and in-frame only. Among about 150,000 clones, approximately 60% were seen once, and the ten largest hold approximately 1.6%. Sequencing used PBMCs. Receptors originate from a human donor in good health.

Regarding this clone: A read error is possible here, since a much larger clone lies one base away. This same CDR3 is encoded by further DNA sequences in the sample. This chain connects TRBV6-5 to TRBJ2-7; 12 nucleotides line up with TRBD2. Germline-derived CDR1 and CDR2 are MNHEY and SVGAGI. The CDR3 is 14 amino acids. The ends lost 11 bases at V and 5 bases at J; junction bases unmatched: 10. The CDR3 sequence is CAGRLAGAADEQYF. Here the CDR3 DNA reads TGTGCCGGCCGACTAGCGGGGGCTGCGGACGAGCAGTACTTC.

This clone was seen a few times. The CDR3 region is CASSLGENGNTEAFF. CDR3 DNA: TGTGCCAGCAGCTTAGGTGAGAACGGGAACACTGAAGCTTTCTTT. The V call is TRBV7-9, the J call TRBJ1-1; D remains unclear. Germline CDR1 reads SEHNR; CDR2 reads FQNEAQ (reference sequence). V was pared by 1 base and J by 1 base, with 10 bases between. The CDR3 totals 15 residues.

The rearrangement uses TRBV28 and TRBJ2-1; TRBD2 agrees at 8 bases. Losses at the gene ends were 6 bases for V and 0 bases for J; bases not matched to a gene: 4. Germline lookup yields CDR1 MDHEN and CDR2 SYDVKM. The CDR3 contains 15 residues. CDR3 in amino acids: CASSPSGSSYNEQFF. CDR3 in DNA: TGTGCCAGCAGCCCCAGCGGGAGCTCCTACAATGAGCAGTTCTTC.

The gene calls are TRBV28 and TRBJ2-7; tentatively, D is TRBD2 (6 bases). The germline CDR1 and CDR2 sequences are MDHEN and SYDVKM. Trimming removed 6 bases at V and 2 bases at J, with 23 bases between. The CDR3 covers 17 residues. CDR3 region: CASSQAPGSGRAYEQYF. CDR3 nucleotides: TGTGCCAGCAGCCAAGCACCGGGGAGCGGGCGGGCCTACGAGCAGTACTTC. Full variable domain (remainder filled in from reference TRBV28 and TRBJ2-7): DVKVTQSSRYLVKRTGEKVFLECVQDMDHENMFWYRQDPGLGLRLIYFSYDVKMKEKGDIPEGYSVSREKKERFSLILESASTNQTSMYLCASSQAPGSGRAYEQYFGPGTRLTVT.

The chain has TRBV7-8 and TRBJ2-3; 7 bases are shared with TRBD2. Trimming took 3 bases from V and 6 from J; bases not matched to a gene: 9. CDR1 is SGHVS and CDR2 is FQNEAQ in the germline V gene. This CDR3 region has 15 residues. CDR3 region: CASSFFPSGRDTQYF. DNA for the CDR3: TGTGCCAGCAGCTTTTTTCCTAGCGGCAGGGATACGCAGTATTTT.

This clone was counted between two and nine times. V and J are TRBV10-3 and TRBJ1-1; TRBD1 matches at 8 bases. This CDR3 contains 13 residues. Germline V lookup: CDR1 ENHRY, CDR2 SYGVKD. V lost 2 bases to trimming and J lost 6 bases; unmatched junction nucleotides: 2. The CDR3 region is CAISEGQGSEAFF. DNA of the CDR3: TGTGCCATCAGTGAGGGACAGGGCTCTGAAGCTTTCTTT.

This chain uses TRBV9 with TRBJ2-2, with 7 bases matching TRBD1. The germline CDR1 and CDR2 sequences are SGDLS and YYNGEE. The V gene end was trimmed by 3 bases and the J gene end by 6 bases; junction bases not matched to a gene: 8. The CDR3 is 15 residues long. The CDR3 DNA follows: TGTGCCAGCAGCGCCGAAACAGGGGTTCCCGGGGAGCTGTTTTTT. Protein product: CASSAETGVPGELFF.

V is TRBV23-1 and J is TRBJ1-1; 9 positions match TRBD1. TRBV23-1 counts as an open reading frame of uncertain function. With V trimmed by 0 bases and J by 4 bases, 9 bases remained unmatched. The CDR3 extends over 17 amino acids. The CDR3 DNA follows: TGCGCCAGCAGTCAATCGCCGCCGGGACAGGGAGGCACTGAAGCTTTCTTT. Amino acid sequence: CASSQSPPGQGGTEAFF.

This chain joins TRBV19 and TRBJ1-5, with 7 nucleotides matching TRBD1. The CDR3 runs 14 residues. Germline CDR1 is LNHDA and CDR2 is SQIVND (reference sequence). The J segment lost 4 bases and the V segment lost 6 bases, leaving 6 bases of the junction unmatched. CDR3: CASRPGQINQPQHF. CDR3 nucleotides: TGTGCCAGTAGGCCGGGACAGATAAATCAGCCCCAGCATTTT.

The rearrangement uses TRBV28 and TRBJ2-1, with 7 bases matching TRBD2. This CDR3 comprises 16 residues. With 6 bases clipped from V and 5 bases from J, the junction kept 13 bases outside the gene matches. Looked up from germline, CDR1 is MDHEN and CDR2 is SYDVKM. In nucleotides, the CDR3 is TGTGCCAGCAGCGGGGGTGAGGCTAGCGGAAACAATGAGCAGTTCTTC. This sequence encodes CASSGGEASGNNEQFF.

The genes are TRBV5-1 and TRBJ2-7; 7 nucleotides line up with TRBD1. This CDR3 is built from 14 residues. Germline CDR1 and CDR2: SGHRS and YFSETQ. With 0 bases clipped from V and 7 bases from J, the junction kept 7 bases outside the gene matches. The CDR3 DNA sequence: TGCGCCAGCAGCTTGGTAGACAGGGCGTGGGAGCAGTACTTC. This translates into CASSLVDRAWEQYF.

The chain links TRBV2 to TRBJ2-7; 7 nucleotides align to TRBD1. Germline V lookup: CDR1 SNHLY, CDR2 FYNNEI. The length of the CDR3 is 13 residues. The V gene end was trimmed by 10 bases and the J gene end by 10 bases; junction bases not matched to a gene: 16. The CDR3 here is CATILSPRTGQYF. DNA for the CDR3: TGTGCCACCATACTCTCCCCACGGACAGGACAGTACTTC. The entire variable domain, with the rest obtained from reference TRBV2 and TRBJ2-7, is as follows: EPEVTQTPSHQVTQMGQEVILRCVPISNHLYFYWYRQILGQKVEFLVSFYNNEISEKSEIFDDQFSVERPDGSNFTLKIRSTKLEDSAMYFCATILSPRTGQYFGPGTRLTVT.

The genes are TRBV7-9 and TRBJ2-7; D is perhaps TRBD2 (6 bases). CDR3 length equals 14 residues. The germline V gene encodes CDR1 SEHNR and CDR2 FQNEAQ (reference sequence). Between the trimmed V and J ends, which lost 5 bases and 3 bases, there was a span of 14 bases. CDR3 amino acids: CASSPSPGDYEQYF. CDR3 DNA: TGTGCCAGCAGCCCAAGCCCGGGGGACTACGAGCAGTACTTC.

There are a few counts of this clone. The chain has TRBV7-9 and TRBJ2-1; TRBD2 is a possible D gene (6 bases). This CDR3 is built from 16 residues. Trimming removed 1 base from V and 6 bases from J, with 16 bases in between. Germline CDR1 SEHNR, CDR2 FQNEAQ (reference sequence). CDR3 amino acids: CASSLVLRGTSNEQFF. The CDR3 bases are TGTGCCAGCAGCTTAGTCTTACGGGGGACCTCCAATGAGCAGTTCTTC.

CDR3 sequence (DNA): TGTGCCAGCAGCTCAACTCAGGGGGGCTCTGGAAACACCATATATTTT. This sequence encodes CASSSTQGGSGNTIYF. The chain links TRBV7-9 to TRBJ1-3; 7 bases are a match to TRBD1. CDR1 SEHNR and CDR2 FQNEAQ come from the germline V gene (reference sequence). This CDR3 region has 16 residues. Trimming cost V 4 bases and J 0 bases; bases outside gene matches: 6.